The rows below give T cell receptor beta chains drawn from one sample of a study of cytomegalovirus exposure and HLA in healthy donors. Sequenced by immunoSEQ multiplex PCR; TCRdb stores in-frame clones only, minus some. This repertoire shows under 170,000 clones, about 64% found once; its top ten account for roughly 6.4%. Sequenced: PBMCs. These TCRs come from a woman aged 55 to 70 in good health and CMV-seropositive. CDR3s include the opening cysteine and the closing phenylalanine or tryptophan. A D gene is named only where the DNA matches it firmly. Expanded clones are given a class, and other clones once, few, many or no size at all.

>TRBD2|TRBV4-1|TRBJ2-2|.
TGCGCCAGCAGCCAAGTACTAGCGGGAGGAACCGGGGAGCTGTTTTTT
CASSQVLAGGTGELFF
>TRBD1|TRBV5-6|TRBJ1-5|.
TGTGCCAGCAGCTTGGGCGGGACAGCCGTCCAGCCCCAGCATTTT
CASSLGGTAVQPQHF
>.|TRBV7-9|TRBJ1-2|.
TGTGCCAGCAGCTTAGCGGCAGGGTCTAACTATGGCTACACCTTC
CASSLAAGSNYGYTF
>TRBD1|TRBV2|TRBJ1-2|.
TGTGCCACCCGGACAGGGAGTGACTATGGCTACACCTTC
CATRTGSDYGYTF
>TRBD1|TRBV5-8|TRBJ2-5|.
TGTGCCAGCAGCGCCGGGACAGGGGTTCACCAAGAGACCCAGTACTTC
CASSAGTGVHQETQYF
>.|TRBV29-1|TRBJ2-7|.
TGCAGCGTTGCATCCGGGTTGTCCTACGAGCAGTACTTC
CSVASGLSYEQYF
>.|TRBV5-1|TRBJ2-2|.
TGCGCCAGCAGCTCGGCGAACACCGGGGAGCTGTTTTTT
CASSSANTGELFF
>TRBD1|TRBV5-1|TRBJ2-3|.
TGCGCCAGCAGCTCTTCCGGGACAGGGGGATTTACAGATACGCAGTATTTT
CASSSSGTGGFTDTQYF
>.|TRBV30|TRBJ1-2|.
TGTGCCTACCCCGACAGGAACTATGGCTACACCTTC
CAYPDRNYGYTF
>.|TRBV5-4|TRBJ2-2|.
TGTGCCAGCAGCTTTGACACTTGGAACACCGGGGAGCTGTTTTTT
CASSFDTWNTGELFF
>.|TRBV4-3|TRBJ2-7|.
TGCGCCAGCAGCCAAGAGGGGGGTTACGAGCAGTACTTC
CASSQEGGYEQYF
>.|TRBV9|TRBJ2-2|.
TGTGCCAGCAGCGTAGGCGTAGCGGCTCTCACCGGGGAGCTGTTTTTT
CASSVGVAALTGELFF
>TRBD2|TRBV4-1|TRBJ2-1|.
TGCGCCGGCAGCGAAGGACTAGCGCCTTACAATGAGCAGTTCTTC
CAGSEGLAPYNEQFF
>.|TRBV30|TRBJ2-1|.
TGTGCCTGGAGTCCGGACGGGAGCTCCTACAATGAGCAGTTCTTC
CAWSPDGSSYNEQFF
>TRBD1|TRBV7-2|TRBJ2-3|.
TGTGCCAGCAGCCGGGACAGAGATGATACGCAGTATTTT
CASSRDRDDTQYF
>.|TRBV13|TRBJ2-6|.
TGTGCCAGCAGCGTCACAGGGATCGGTGCCAACGTCCTGACTTTC
CASSVTGIGANVLTF
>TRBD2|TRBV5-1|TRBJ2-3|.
TGCGCCAGCAGCCAACTTAGCGGGAGGGCCACAGATACGCAGTATTTT
CASSQLSGRATDTQYF
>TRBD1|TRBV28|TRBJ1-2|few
TGTGCCAGCAGGGGACAGGGCTACTATGGCTACACCTTC
CASRGQGYYGYTF
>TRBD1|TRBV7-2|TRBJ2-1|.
TGTGCCAGCAGCCCGGGGACAGGGGTTGAGCAGTTCTTC
CASSPGTGVEQFF
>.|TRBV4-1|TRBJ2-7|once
TGCGCCAGCAGGCCCAGGGAGGGGGCCTACGAGCAGTACTTC
CASRPREGAYEQYF
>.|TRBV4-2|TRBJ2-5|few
TGTGCCAGCAGCCAAGAGGTACTACTGGCACAAGAGACCCAGTACTTC
CASSQEVLLAQETQYF
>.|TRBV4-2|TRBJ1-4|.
TGTGCCAGCAGCCCAGCCAGACTCGAAAAACTGTTTTTT
CASSPARLEKLFF
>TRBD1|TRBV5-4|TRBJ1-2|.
TGTGCCAGCAGCTTTGACAGGGGGCGAGGGGGCTACACCTTC
CASSFDRGRGGYTF
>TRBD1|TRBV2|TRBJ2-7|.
TGTGCCAGCAGTGAATCGGGACAGGGCTACGAGCAGTACTTC
CASSESGQGYEQYF
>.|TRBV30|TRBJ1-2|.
TGTGCCTGGAATCGGAACAGGAACTATGGCTACACCTTC
CAWNRNRNYGYTF
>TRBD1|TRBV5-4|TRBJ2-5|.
TGTGCCAGCAGCTTGGGACAGGGTTTTGGAGAGACCCAGTACTTC
CASSLGQGFGETQYF
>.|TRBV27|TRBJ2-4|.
TGTGCCAGCAGTTCAAACAGGGTTGGGATAGCCAAAAACATTCAGTACTTC
CASSSNRVGIAKNIQYF
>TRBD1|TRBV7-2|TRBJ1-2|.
TGTGCCAGCAGCTCCGACAGGGTTGGAGGCTACACCTTC
CASSSDRVGGYTF
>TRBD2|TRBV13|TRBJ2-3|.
TGTGCCAGCAGCCCGCAGACTAGCGGGAGATCAGATACGCAGTATTTT
CASSPQTSGRSDTQYF
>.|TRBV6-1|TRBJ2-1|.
TGTGCCACCCAAACTAACCGCGGGGGCAGAGCTGAGCAGTTCTTC
CATQTNRGGRAEQFF
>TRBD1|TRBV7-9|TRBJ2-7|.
TGTGCCAGCAGCTTAGCGGGCAGGGGGTCAGGCGAGCAGTACTTC
CASSLAGRGSGEQYF
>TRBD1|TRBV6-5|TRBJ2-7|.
TGTGCCACCTCCCGGACAGGGGACTCCTACGAGCAGTACTTC
CATSRTGDSYEQYF
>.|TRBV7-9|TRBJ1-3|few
TGTGCCAGCAGCCGGCGGGGGGGAATCGCTGGAAACACCATATATTTT
CASSRRGGIAGNTIYF
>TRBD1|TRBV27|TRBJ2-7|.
TGTGCCAGCACCCCGGGACAGGGATATTACGAGCAGTACTTC
CASTPGQGYYEQYF
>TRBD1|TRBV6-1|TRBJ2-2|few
TGTGCCAGCAGTGGACAGGGCAACACCGGGGAGCTGTTTTTT
CASSGQGNTGELFF
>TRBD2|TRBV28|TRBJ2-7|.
TGTGCCAGCAGTAACGGACTAGCGGCCTCCTACGAGCAGTACTTC
CASSNGLAASYEQYF
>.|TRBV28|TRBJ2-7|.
TGTGCCAGCAGTTTAGAAATACTAGGACCAAGCTCCTACGAGCAGTACTTC
CASSLEILGPSSYEQYF
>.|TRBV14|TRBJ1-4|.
TGTGCCAGCAGCCACGAACGGGGACTGAGTGAAAAACTGTTTTTT
CASSHERGLSEKLFF
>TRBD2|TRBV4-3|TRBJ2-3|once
TGCGCCAGCAGCTCAGGCGGCGGGAGGGGACATACGCAGTATTTT
CASSSGGGRGHTQYF
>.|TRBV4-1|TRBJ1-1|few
TGCGCCAGCAGCCAAATGCGGGCAAGGTACACTGAAGCTTTCTTT
CASSQMRARYTEAFF
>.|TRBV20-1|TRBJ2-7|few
TGCAGTGCCCGATTGAGGTACGAGCAGTACTTC
CSARLRYEQYF
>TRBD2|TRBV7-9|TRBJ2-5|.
TGTGCCAGCAGCTTAGGTCCGGGAGGGGATGAGACCCAGTACTTC
CASSLGPGGDETQYF
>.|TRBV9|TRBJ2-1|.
TGTGCCAGCAGCGTAGCGGGCGGGCATCGGACTATTTACTACAATGAGCAGTTCTTC
CASSVAGGHRTIYYNEQFF
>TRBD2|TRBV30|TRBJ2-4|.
TGTGCCCGGACTAGCGCCGAAGCCAAAAACATTCAGTACTTC
CARTSAEAKNIQYF
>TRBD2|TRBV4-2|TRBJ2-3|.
TGTGCCAGCAGCCAAGGCGATGCGGGAGACCTCACAGATACGCAGTATTTT
CASSQGDAGDLTDTQYF
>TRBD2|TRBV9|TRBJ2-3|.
TGTGCCAGCAGCGTAGGGACTAGCGGGAGGGCGGTTGATACGCAGTATTTT
CASSVGTSGRAVDTQYF
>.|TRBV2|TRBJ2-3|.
TGTGCCAGCACTAGCAGAAACACAGATACGCAGTATTTT
CASTSRNTDTQYF
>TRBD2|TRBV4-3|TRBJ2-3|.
TGCGCCAGCAGCGGGATAGCGGGAGAAGCAGATACGCAGTATTTT
CASSGIAGEADTQYF
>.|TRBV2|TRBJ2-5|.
TGTGCCAGCAGTGAAGCTCCCCCGGGACAAAAGGAGACCCAGTACTTC
CASSEAPPGQKETQYF
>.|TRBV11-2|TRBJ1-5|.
TGTGCCAGCTGGAACGGGGTCGTGAATCAGCCCCAGCATTTT
CASWNGVVNQPQHF
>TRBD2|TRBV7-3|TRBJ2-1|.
TGTGCCAGCAGCTCCGGGACTAGCGGGATTGGGCAGTTCTTC
CASSSGTSGIGQFF